The clone carrying this TCR beta chain was counted once. The data were taken from a study of blood T cell repertoires in COVID-19. Across the study: T cells, B-cell-depleted T cells, or PBMCs supplied cDNA or gDNA.

The study assigned cohorts using participant-reported clinical history. A COVID-19 case had been met by exposed participants during the 2 weeks before study entry. Repertoires were generated with immunoSEQ multiplex PCR, while TCRdb's copy carries only in-frame clones and drops some. The data hold 180,000 or so clones, with roughly 80% observed a single time. This CDR3 has 14 residues. V dropped 3 bases and J dropped 4 bases, with 13 bases sitting between them. Germline V lookup: CDR1 MNHEY, CDR2 SMNVEV (reference sequence). The TCR was taken from a man between 60 and 70 years old who had been exposed to COVID-19. The rearrangement uses TRBV27 and TRBJ2-7; D may be TRBD2 (5 bases). Sequenced: PBMCs or T cells enriched from blood (not recorded which). DNA for the CDR3: TGTGCCAGCAGTTTTGGCAACGCGGGTTACGAGCAGTACTTC. It translates to CASSFGNAGYEQYF.